This entry concerns a single T cell receptor (beta chain). The data stem from a study of T-cell memory formation after mild COVID-19. 5'RACE with constant-segment primers built TCRalpha and TCRbeta cDNA libraries with UMIs. Each CDR3 protein gets one entry after TCRdb re-called the 5' RACE reads with MiXCR. The sample comprises 190,000 or so distinct CDR3 sequences, roughly 23% of which are singletons, and under 30% rests with the top ten. The CDR3 length is 11 residues. Germline V gene sequence: CDR1 SNHLY, CDR2 FYNNEI. With 8 bases removed from V and 1 base from J, the gap between germline ends came to 6 bases.

The clonotype was recovered from an adult woman who had mild COVID-19 (a few samples of this study predate the infection). Cell type and time point are not known. The chain uses TRBV2 and TRBJ2-7; D remains ambiguous. Sequenced sample: PBMCs or a T cell subset sorted from them (not recorded which). CDR3 loop: CASEKSYEQYF. The CDR3 nucleotides are TGTGCCAGCGAAAAATCCTACGAGCAGTACTTC. Together with reference TRBV2 and TRBJ2-7, the CDR3 gives the full variable domain: EPEVTQTPSHQVTQMGQEVILRCVPISNHLYFYWYRQILGQKVEFLVSFYNNEISEKSEIFDDQFSVERPDGSNFTLKIRSTKLEDSAMYFCASEKSYEQYFGPGTRLTVT.